These 31 T cell receptor beta chains came from one sample sequenced in a study of OX40 agonist ivuxolimab in advanced cancers. Using immunoSEQ multiplex PCR, the repertoire was profiled, and TCRdb retains in-frame clones only, with some absent. The sample contains about 72,000 clones, over 75% of which appear only once. The sample was CD4+ or CD8+ T cells sorted from blood, taken in a trial of the OX40 agonist ivuxolimab. These receptor sequences come from an adult with an advanced solid tumor such as melanoma, head and neck, liver or kidney cancer.

The chain uses TRBV29-1 and TRBJ2-7; TRBD1 might be the D (5 bases). V was trimmed by 3 bases and J by 2 bases, leaving 11 bases between them. The CDR3 runs 13 residues. From germline, CDR1 is SQVTM and CDR2 ANQGSEA. The CDR3 sequence: CSVDHGAPYEQYF. CDR3 in DNA: TGCAGCGTTGATCATGGGGCCCCCTACGAGCAGTACTTC.

The chain uses TRBV27 and TRBJ2-7; TRBD2 agrees at 9 bases. Looked up from germline, CDR1 is MNHEY and CDR2 is SMNVEV (reference sequence). CDR3 size: 16 residues. J was trimmed by 2 bases and V by 5 bases; bases with no gene match: 10. In nucleotides, the CDR3 is TGTGCCAGCAGTCCCTATTCTAGCGGGGTGGCCTACGAGCAGTACTTC. Encoded protein: CASSPYSSGVAYEQYF.

V is TRBV7-2 and J is TRBJ1-3, with D possibly being TRBD1 (6 bases). The CDR3 has 15 residues. CDR1 and CDR2 from the germline V gene are SGHTA and FQGNSA. Trimming took off 1 base at V and 4 bases at J, with 11 bases between the two ends. The CDR3 DNA follows: TGTGCCAGCAGCTTAGTCCTAGGGGGGGGAAACACCATATATTTT. The encoded protein is CASSLVLGGGNTIYF.

J is TRBJ2-3 and V is TRBV5-6, with TRBD1 matching 9 bases. V gave up 2 bases and J gave up 1 base; unmatched junction bases: 2. Per the germline V gene, CDR1 is SGHDT and CDR2 is YYEEEE. The CDR3 contains 15 residues. CDR3 bases: TGTGCCAGCAGCTTAAGGACAGGGGGCACAGATACGCAGTATTTT. The encoded protein is CASSLRTGGTDTQYF.

V usage is TRBV7-9 and J usage is TRBJ1-5; D possibly corresponds to TRBD1 (5 bases). Germline loops: CDR1 SEHNR, CDR2 FQNEAQ (reference sequence). The CDR3 is made up of 17 amino acids. V gave up 3 bases and J gave up 0 bases, with 15 bases separating them. CDR3: CASSFTQGSSSNQPQHF. Here the CDR3 DNA reads TGTGCCAGCAGCTTTACGCAGGGTAGTTCTAGCAATCAGCCCCAGCATTTT.

The V and J genes are TRBV11-3 and TRBJ2-1; D unclear. CDR1 and CDR2 (germline): SGHNT, YENEEA. The CDR3 totals 17 residues. The V end lost 5 bases, the J end lost 4 bases, and 21 bases lay between the germline ends. CDR3 DNA: TGTGCCAGCAGCAAAGAACACGGCCCTGAAGAGTACAATGAGCAGTTCTTC. Protein sequence: CASSKEHGPEEYNEQFF.

The V gene is TRBV19, the J gene TRBJ2-2, with D hard to call. V was shortened by 4 bases and J by 1 base, with 13 bases between the two germline ends. Germline V CDR1 and CDR2: LNHDA, SQIVND (reference sequence). The CDR3 is made up of 16 amino acids. The CDR3 here is CASSRSGQKNTGELFF. The CDR3 nucleotides are TGTGCCAGTAGTAGGAGTGGGCAGAAGAACACCGGGGAGCTGTTTTTT.

This chain connects TRBV9 to TRBJ2-3; TRBD2 matches 8 bases. The CDR3 totals 15 residues. J was trimmed by 2 bases and V by 0 bases; bases with no gene match: 2. CDR1 SGDLS and CDR2 YYNGEE come from the germline V gene. The CDR3 loop reads CASSVVAGNTDTQYF. In DNA, the CDR3 is TGTGCCAGCAGCGTAGTAGCGGGGAACACAGATACGCAGTATTTT.

This clone was observed a handful of times. The gene calls are TRBV20-1 and TRBJ1-5; D is perhaps TRBD1 (5 bases). The germline V and J ends were trimmed by 6 bases and 11 bases, with 14 bases remaining between them. The CDR3 has 11 amino acids. CDR1 and CDR2 (germline): DFQATT, SNEGSKA (reference sequence). The CDR3 bases are TGCAGTGCGGGCAGGGAGGGAGCCCAGCATTTT. It codes for CSAGREGAQHF.

This chain joins TRBV29-1 and TRBJ2-1; 14 nucleotides agree with TRBD2. CDR1 is SQVTM, CDR2 ANQGSEA, per germline. CDR3 length equals 14 residues. Trimming took 7 bases from V and 3 from J; bases not matched to a gene: 2. The CDR3 here is CSAGLAGGYNEQFF. As DNA, the CDR3 is TGCAGCGCCGGACTAGCGGGAGGCTACAATGAGCAGTTCTTC.

The V gene is TRBV11-2, the J gene TRBJ2-1; D possibly matches TRBD1 or TRBD2 (5 bases each). The ends were cut back, 5 bases at V and 0 bases at J, with 20 bases in the middle. The CDR3 is 18 amino acids. Germline V gene data show CDR1 as SGHAT and CDR2 as FQNNGV. As DNA, the CDR3 is TGTGCCAGCAGCCCTTTGACCCGACAGCGGACCTCCTACAATGAGCAGTTCTTC. Translation: CASSPLTRQRTSYNEQFF.

The V and J genes are TRBV5-4 and TRBJ2-5; 8 positions match TRBD1. The CDR3 is made up of 15 amino acids. Trimming at V came to 3 bases and at J to 5 bases, leaving 9 bases not matched to a gene. Germline V CDR1 and CDR2: SGHNT, YYREEE (reference sequence). CDR3 sequence (DNA): TGTGCCAGCAGCTCGCCAGGGGGCCCAAGGGAGACCCAGTACTTC. Translating gives CASSSPGGPRETQYF.

This chain connects TRBV6-1 to TRBJ2-3, with a possible D match to TRBD1 (5 bases). This CDR3 has 14 residues. Per the germline V gene, CDR1 is MNHNS and CDR2 is SASEGT. The V end lost 5 bases, the J end lost 3 bases, and 12 bases lay between the germline ends. The CDR3 region has the DNA TGTGCCAGCAGTCGCAGGGCATGGACAGATACGCAGTATTTT. Encoded protein: CASSRRAWTDTQYF.

The chain couples TRBV30 to TRBJ1-5; possible D gene TRBD1, 6 bases. The CDR3 runs to 14 residues. The V end lost 5 bases, the J end lost 2 bases, and 13 bases lay between the germline ends. The V gene's germline CDR1 is GTSNPN and CDR2 SVGIG (reference sequence). CDR3: CAWASGDGNQPQHF. Written as DNA, the CDR3 is TGTGCCTGGGCCTCAGGGGACGGCAATCAGCCCCAGCATTTT.

The chain uses TRBV5-4 and TRBJ1-2; no clear D gene. Germline CDR1 and CDR2: SGHNT and YYREEE (reference sequence). V shed 0 bases and J shed 4 bases, with 10 bases lying between them. The CDR3 consists of 14 residues. Here the CDR3 DNA reads TGTGCCAGCAGCTTGGCCACCGGACTCTATGGCTACACCTTC. Its protein is CASSLATGLYGYTF.

This clone was recorded only once. The J gene is TRBJ1-5, the V gene TRBV6-5, with D unclear. The germline V and J ends were trimmed by 5 bases and 0 bases, with 11 bases remaining between them. The germline gives CDR1 MNHEY, CDR2 SVGAGI. The CDR3 consists of 15 residues. The CDR3 reads CASSPGGYSNQPQHF. Written as DNA, the CDR3 is TGTGCCAGCAGTCCCGGCGGCTATAGCAATCAGCCCCAGCATTTT.

The DNA of the CDR3 is TGTGCCAGCTCACCTTCGGGACTAGCGGGAGGAGGTACGCAGTATTTT. This encodes CASSPSGLAGGGTQYF. This chain connects TRBV18 to TRBJ2-3; TRBD2 aligns across 15 bases. This CDR3 contains 16 residues. Germline CDR1 reads KGHSH; CDR2 reads LQKENI. Losses at the gene ends were 3 bases for V and 8 bases for J; bases not matched to a gene: 6.

This clone was seen more than once but under ten times. V and J are TRBV9 and TRBJ2-1, with TRBD2 identical over 7 bases. The CDR3 runs to 15 residues. Trimming cost V 4 bases and J 9 bases; bases outside gene matches: 13. Germline assignment: CDR1 SGDLS and CDR2 YYNGEE. The CDR3 is CASSPTLTSDAEQFF. CDR3 sequence (DNA): TGTGCCAGCAGCCCGACCCTCACTAGCGACGCTGAGCAGTTCTTC.

In DNA form, the CDR3 reads TGTGCCAGCAGTAGCTGGGGGCCCTACAATGAGCAGTTCTTC. Protein: CASSSWGPYNEQFF. The V gene is TRBV27, the J gene TRBJ2-1; TRBD1 might be the D (6 bases). The length of the CDR3 is 14 residues. Trimming cost V 5 bases and J 2 bases, with 10 bases left between them. CDR1 and CDR2 from the germline V gene are MNHEY and SMNVEV (reference sequence).

The chain employs TRBV25-1 and TRBJ1-1, with D possibly being TRBD1 (6 bases). The CDR3 runs to 14 residues. Germline V gives CDR1 MGHDK, CDR2 SYGVNS. The V gene lost 3 bases and the J gene lost 1 base, with 9 bases spanning the gap. CDR3 in amino acids: CASSDGGANTEAFF. In nucleotides, the CDR3 is TGTGCCAGCAGTGATGGGGGGGCGAACACTGAAGCTTTCTTT.

This clone was seen a handful of times. CDR3: CASSPGTGNTEAFF. CDR3 bases: TGTGCCAGCAGTCCCGGGACAGGGAACACTGAAGCTTTCTTT. The chain combines TRBV2 with TRBJ1-1, with 8 bases aligning to TRBD1. The CDR3 has 14 amino acids. Trimming removed 5 bases from V and 1 base from J; junction bases left unmatched: 3. Germline-derived CDR1 and CDR2 are SNHLY and FYNNEI.

CDR3 sequence: CASSSSHGGGYEQYF. Here the CDR3 DNA reads TGTGCCAGCAGCTCATCCCATGGGGGGGGATACGAGCAGTACTTC. The chain links TRBV11-3 to TRBJ2-7; 7 bases are a match to TRBD2. Germline CDR1 SGHNT, CDR2 YENEEA. Trimming took 4 bases from V and 4 from J; bases not matched to a gene: 10. This CDR3 is built from 15 residues.

This chain uses TRBV11-2 with TRBJ1-1; a possible D gene is TRBD1 (6 bases). The V gene lost 6 bases and the J gene lost 6 bases, with 17 bases spanning the gap. The CDR3 spans 14 residues. CDR1 SGHAT and CDR2 FQNNGV come from the germline V gene. CDR3 residues: CASRMFRGGPEAFF. CDR3 in DNA: TGTGCCAGCAGGATGTTCAGGGGCGGCCCTGAAGCTTTCTTT.

This chain connects TRBV11-2 to TRBJ2-1, with D tentatively TRBD2 (5 bases). Trimming removed 0 bases at V and 3 bases at J, with 9 bases between. This CDR3 comprises 15 residues. Looked up from germline, CDR1 is SGHAT and CDR2 is FQNNGV. The CDR3 bases are TGTGCCAGCAGCTTAGAAAGCGGCCACTACAATGAGCAGTTCTTC. Translating gives CASSLESGHYNEQFF.

The J gene is TRBJ1-4, the V gene TRBV5-5, with 9 bases that match TRBD1. V lost 1 base, J lost 8 bases, and 9 bases stayed unmatched. This CDR3 is built from 16 residues. The germline V gene has CDR1 SGHKS and CDR2 YYEKEE (reference sequence). CDR3 DNA: TGTGCCAGCAGCTTGAGATACAGGGGGCGCGAAGAAAAACTGTTTTTT. This codes for CASSLRYRGREEKLFF.

The chain couples TRBV5-1 to TRBJ2-1, with D maybe TRBD2 (6 bases). There are 16 residues in the CDR3. Germline V gene sequence: CDR1 SGHRS, CDR2 YFSETQ. Trimming shortened V by 6 bases and J by 4 bases, and 20 bases separated the two germline ends. CDR3 loop: CASTPAPSALYNEQFF. CDR3 sequence (DNA): TGCGCCAGCACCCCCGCTCCTAGCGCTCTTTACAATGAGCAGTTCTTC. The full variable domain, rest sourced from reference TRBV5-1 and TRBJ2-1, is KAGVTQTPRYLIKTRGQQVTLSCSPISGHRSVSWYQQTPGQGLQFLFEYFSETQRNKGNFPGRFSGRQFSNSRSEMNVSTLELGDSALYLCASTPAPSALYNEQFFGPGTRLTVL.

The chain employs TRBV2 and TRBJ2-7; 7 bases are a match to TRBD1. The CDR3 runs 15 residues. Germline loops: CDR1 SNHLY, CDR2 FYNNEI. Trimming removed 6 bases from V and 2 bases from J; junction bases left unmatched: 10. The CDR3 reads CASSDPRDSAYEQYF. The DNA of the CDR3 is TGTGCCAGCAGCGATCCTAGGGACAGCGCCTACGAGCAGTACTTC.

The chain joins TRBV2 to TRBJ1-1; no reliable D call. Germline V gene sequence: CDR1 SNHLY, CDR2 FYNNEI. This CDR3 is built from 11 residues. The ends were cut back, 6 bases at V and 11 bases at J, with 13 bases in the middle. CDR3: CASSVASRAFF. The CDR3 nucleotides are TGTGCCAGCAGCGTGGCCTCTAGGGCTTTCTTT.

The chain has TRBV11-3 and TRBJ1-3; D may be TRBD1 (5 bases). The germline gives CDR1 SGHNT, CDR2 YENEEA. V lost 5 bases and J 1 base, leaving 6 bases between the germline ends. The CDR3 contains 13 residues. In DNA form, the CDR3 reads TGTGCCAGCAGCGGGGGTTCTGGAAACACCATATATTTT. It codes for CASSGGSGNTIYF.

CDR3 loop: CSVEGKAGQGSNEQYF. In DNA form, the CDR3 reads TGCAGCGTTGAAGGTAAAGCGGGACAGGGCAGTAACGAGCAGTACTTC. The V gene is TRBV29-1, the J gene TRBJ2-7, with 9 positions matching TRBD1. Unmatched junction bases numbered 12, after V lost 1 base and J lost 5 bases. Per the germline V gene, CDR1 is SQVTM and CDR2 is ANQGSEA. CDR3 size: 16 residues.

The chain combines TRBV7-8 with TRBJ2-6; D is undetermined. Germline V gene sequence: CDR1 SGHVS, CDR2 FQNEAQ. V lost 7 bases and J 0 bases, leaving 13 bases between the germline ends. This CDR3 contains 16 residues. This CDR3 reads CASTFSPYSGANVLTF. In DNA, the CDR3 is TGTGCCAGCACCTTCTCCCCGTACTCTGGGGCCAACGTCCTGACTTTC. Based on the CDR3 plus reference TRBV7-8 and TRBJ2-6, the full variable domain is GAGVSQSPRYKVAKRGQDVALRCDPISGHVSLFWYQQALGQGPEFLTYFQNEAQLDKSGLPSDRFFAERPEGSVSTLKIQRTQQEDSAVYLCASTFSPYSGANVLTFGAGSRLTVL.